This entry describes one T cell receptor beta chain. The V and J ends lost 0 bases and 0 bases respectively, with 8 bases between them. CDR1 is MNHNS, CDR2 SASEGT, per germline. CDR3 length: 15 amino acids. In the PCR, 60 Vbeta and 13 Jbeta primers were used. TCRdb's table, derived via immunoSEQ multiplex PCR, lists solely in-frame clones and lacks some. Here the sample spans 150,000 to 170,000 clones, about 74% being singletons. This entry belongs to a study of cytomegalovirus exposure and HLA in healthy donors. Material: PBMCs. This chain uses TRBV6-1 with TRBJ1-2, with D possibly TRBD1 on 5 matching bases. The TCR sequence derives from a woman aged 40 to 55 in good health and CMV-seronegative. The CDR3 DNA is TGTGCCAGCAGTGAAGCCAGGGTTTCTAACTATGGCTACACCTTC. It is translated as CASSEARVSNYGYTF.